A single TCR beta chain is shown here with its context. These data originate in a study of blood T cell repertoires in COVID-19. Study background: Italy, Spain and the United States were the sources of the convalescent and acute COVID-19 samples. The cDNA or gDNA used as material had been derived from T cells, B-cell-depleted T cells, or PBMCs.

V lost 3 bases and J 7 bases, leaving 13 bases between the germline ends. CDR3 size: 13 residues. From germline, CDR1 is LNHDA and CDR2 SQIVND (reference sequence). Per the study methods: Reference gene primer amplification yielded estimated nucleated cell counts. Assay used: immunoSEQ multiplex PCR; TCRdb lists only in-frame clones, some missing. Clone size and the V and J calls come from that table; the DNA yielded D and trimming. The sample has 95,000 to 100,000 clones, around 87% seen once; the top ten hold 11%. Sequencing input: peripheral blood. The sequence was obtained from a woman aged 30 to 39 with acute or convalescent COVID-19. V gene TRBV19 combines with J gene TRBJ2-7; the D gene is possibly TRBD1 (6 bases). For the CDR3, the DNA is TGTGCCAGTAGTATTGGGACACCCTCGGAGCAGTACTTC. As protein: CASSIGTPSEQYF.